What follows is one T cell receptor beta chain and its context. Sequencing was performed with immunoSEQ multiplex PCR; in TCRdb, only in-frame clones are kept and a portion is missing. The sample has tens of thousands of clones, just over 90% seen once. The data were obtained in a study of OX40 agonist ivuxolimab in advanced cancers. Germline trimming cut 10 bases from V and 0 bases from J; bases unmatched to any gene: 4. Germline-derived CDR1 and CDR2 are MNHNS and SASEGT. CDR3 length equals 13 residues. The receptor's source is an adult with an advanced solid tumor such as melanoma, head and neck, liver or kidney cancer. Sequencing was performed on CD4+ or CD8+ T cells sorted from blood, taken in a trial of the OX40 agonist ivuxolimab. The chain couples TRBV6-1 to TRBJ2-3, with 7 bases that match TRBD1. DNA for the CDR3: TGTGCCACTGGGACAGCTAGCACAGATACGCAGTATTTT. This codes for CATGTASTDTQYF.